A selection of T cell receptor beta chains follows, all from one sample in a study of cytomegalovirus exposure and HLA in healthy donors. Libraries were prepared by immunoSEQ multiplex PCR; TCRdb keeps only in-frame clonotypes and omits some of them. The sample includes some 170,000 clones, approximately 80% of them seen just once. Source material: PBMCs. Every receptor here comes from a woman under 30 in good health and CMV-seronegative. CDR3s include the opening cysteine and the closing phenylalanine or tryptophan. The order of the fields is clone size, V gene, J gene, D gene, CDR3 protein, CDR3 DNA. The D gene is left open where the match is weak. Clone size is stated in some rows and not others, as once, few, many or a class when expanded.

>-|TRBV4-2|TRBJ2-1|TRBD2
CASSHNGGFLAGDMTTEQFF
TGTGCCAGCAGCCACAATGGGGGTTTCCTAGCGGGAGACATGACGACTGAGCAGTTCTTC
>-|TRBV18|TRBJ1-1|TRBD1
CASSPLGQGRAFF
TGTGCCAGCTCACCCCTAGGACAGGGGAGAGCTTTCTTT
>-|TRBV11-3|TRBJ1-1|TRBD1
CASSLEGAGTGWNTEAFF
TGTGCCAGCAGCTTAGAGGGGGCCGGGACAGGTTGGAACACTGAAGCTTTCTTT
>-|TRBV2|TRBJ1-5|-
CASSGIAENQPQHF
TGTGCCAGCAGTGGCATTGCGGAGAATCAGCCCCAGCATTTT
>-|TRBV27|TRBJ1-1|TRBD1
CASSFVTGGIYTEAFF
TGTGCCAGCAGTTTTGTCACAGGGGGGATATACACTGAAGCTTTCTTT
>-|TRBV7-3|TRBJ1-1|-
CASSLKHGRGDTEAFF
TGTGCCAGCAGCTTAAAACATGGCAGGGGCGACACTGAAGCTTTCTTT
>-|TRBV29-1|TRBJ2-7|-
CSVGLGALSYEQYF
TGCAGCGTTGGGTTAGGGGCGCTTAGCTACGAGCAGTACTTC
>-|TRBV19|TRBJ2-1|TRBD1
CASRPHGTGGWNEQFF
TGTGCCAGTAGACCCCACGGGACAGGGGGCTGGAATGAGCAGTTCTTC
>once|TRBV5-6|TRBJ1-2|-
CASSPTIIFPRNGYTF
TGTGCCAGCAGCCCGACCATCATTTTTCCCAGGAATGGCTACACCTTC
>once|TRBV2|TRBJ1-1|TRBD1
CASRKDRGTEAFF
TGTGCCAGCAGGAAGGACAGGGGCACTGAAGCTTTCTTT
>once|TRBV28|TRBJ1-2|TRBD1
CASSSGQGAGGYTF
TGTGCCAGCAGTTCTGGACAGGGCGCGGGGGGCTACACCTTC
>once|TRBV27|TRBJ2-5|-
CASIGGETQYF
TGTGCCAGCATAGGGGGAGAGACCCAGTACTTC
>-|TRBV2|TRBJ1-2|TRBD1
CASMTGSNGYTF
TGTGCCAGCATGACAGGGAGTAATGGCTACACCTTC
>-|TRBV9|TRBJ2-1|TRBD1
CASSNLGTGGNEQFF
TGTGCCAGCAGCAACCTGGGGACAGGTGGAAATGAGCAGTTCTTC
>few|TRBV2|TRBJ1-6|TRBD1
CASSGTQGGSPLHF
TGTGCCAGCAGTGGAACGCAGGGGGGTTCACCCCTCCACTTT
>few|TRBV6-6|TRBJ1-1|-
CASSYSSTEAFF
TGTGCCAGCAGTTACTCCTCCACTGAAGCTTTCTTT
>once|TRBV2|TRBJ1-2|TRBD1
CASSDRDRGLWGYGYTF
TGTGCCAGCAGTGACCGGGACAGGGGGCTTTGGGGCTATGGCTACACCTTC
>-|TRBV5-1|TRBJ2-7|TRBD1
CASSYGTGTAYEQYF
TGCGCCAGCAGCTATGGGACAGGGACAGCCTACGAGCAGTACTTC
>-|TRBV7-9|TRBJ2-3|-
CASSLGQVYTDTQYF
TGTGCCAGCAGCTTAGGACAGGTGTACACAGATACGCAGTATTTT
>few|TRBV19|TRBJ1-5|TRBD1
CASSNTGGYQPQHF
TGTGCCAGTAGTAATACAGGGGGCTATCAGCCCCAGCATTTT
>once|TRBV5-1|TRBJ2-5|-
CASSFTLGETQYF
TGCGCCAGCAGCTTCACCCTAGGAGAGACCCAGTACTTC
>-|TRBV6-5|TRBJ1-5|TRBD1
CASSSGGGPQHF
TGTGCCAGCAGCTCAGGGGGCGGGCCCCAGCATTTT
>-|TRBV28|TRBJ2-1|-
CASSLYREHESQFF
TGTGCCAGCAGTTTATATCGGGAACATGAGAGCCAGTTCTTC
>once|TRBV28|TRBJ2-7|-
CASSKGERTYEQYF
TGTGCCAGCAGCAAGGGGGAGCGCACCTACGAGCAGTACTTC
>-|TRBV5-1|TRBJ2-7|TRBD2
CASSLEGLALGEQYF
TGCGCCAGCAGCTTGGAGGGACTAGCCCTGGGCGAGCAGTACTTC
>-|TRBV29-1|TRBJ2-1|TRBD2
CSVPPVGLAEYNEQFF
TGCAGCGTCCCCCCCGTAGGACTAGCGGAGTACAATGAGCAGTTCTTC
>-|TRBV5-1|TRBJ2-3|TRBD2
CASSLAVRGTTDTQYF
TGCGCCAGCAGCTTGGCTGTGCGGGGGACCACAGATACGCAGTATTTT
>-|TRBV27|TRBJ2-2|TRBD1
CASGNRDRGPKEENTGELFF
TGTGCCAGCGGTAACCGGGACAGGGGCCCTAAAGAAGAGAACACCGGGGAGCTGTTTTTT
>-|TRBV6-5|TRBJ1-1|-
CASSYSRTWQPSEAFF
TGTGCCAGCAGTTACTCGCGGACATGGCAGCCCAGTGAAGCTTTCTTT
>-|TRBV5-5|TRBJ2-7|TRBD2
CASTPGRAGEQYF
TGTGCCAGCACCCCCGGGAGGGCCGGTGAGCAGTACTTC
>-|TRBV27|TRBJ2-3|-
CASSLSTGTDTQYF
TGTGCCAGCAGTTTATCTACGGGCACAGATACGCAGTATTTT